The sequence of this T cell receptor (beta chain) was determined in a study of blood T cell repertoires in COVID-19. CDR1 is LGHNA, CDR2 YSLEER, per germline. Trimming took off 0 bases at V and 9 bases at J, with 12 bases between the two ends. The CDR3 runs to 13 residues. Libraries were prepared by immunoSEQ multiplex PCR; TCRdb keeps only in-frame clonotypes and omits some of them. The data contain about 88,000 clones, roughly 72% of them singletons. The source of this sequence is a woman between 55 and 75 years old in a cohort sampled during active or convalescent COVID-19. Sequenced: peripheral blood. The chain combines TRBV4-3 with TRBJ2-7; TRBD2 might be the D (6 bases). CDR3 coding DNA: TGCGCCAGCAGCCAAGATCGGGCGGGGAGGCAGTACTTC. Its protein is CASSQDRAGRQYF.